The 7 T cell receptor beta chains reported below all come from one sample, sequenced in a study of siplizumab effects on memory and regulatory T cells. Assay used: immunoSEQ multiplex PCR; TCRdb lists only in-frame clones, some missing. The data show more than 90,000 clones, about 94% seen once. The sample taken for sequencing was non-Treg CD4+ T cells sorted from blood. The receptor set was obtained from a human donor in good health.

The J gene is TRBJ2-5, the V gene TRBV28; a possible D gene is TRBD1 (5 bases). The CDR3 contains 14 residues. V was clipped by 6 bases and J by 9 bases, with 20 bases between them. In germline, CDR1 is MDHEN, CDR2 SYDVKM. Here the CDR3 DNA reads TGTGCCAGCAGGCTCAGGGATCCGATCAGGCCCCAGTACTTC. It translates to CASRLRDPIRPQYF. The whole variable domain, remainder taken from reference TRBV28 and TRBJ2-5, is DVKVTQSSRYLVKRTGEKVFLECVQDMDHENMFWYRQDPGLGLRLIYFSYDVKMKEKGDIPEGYSVSREKKERFSLILESASTNQTSMYLCASRLRDPIRPQYFGPGTRLLVL.

The genes are TRBV14 and TRBJ2-2, with D perhaps TRBD1 or TRBD2 (5 bases each). Deletions cut 4 bases from V and 4 bases from J, with 13 bases between. There are 15 residues in the CDR3. Looked up from germline, CDR1 is SGHDN and CDR2 is FVKESK. CDR3 nucleotides: TGTGCCAGCAGCCCTCCCGGGACCCTCACCGGGGAGCTGTTTTTT. Encoded protein: CASSPPGTLTGELFF.

V is TRBV2 and J is TRBJ1-1; D uncertain. Trimming cost V 5 bases and J 5 bases, with 12 bases left between them. The CDR3 runs 13 residues. Germline values: CDR1 SNHLY, CDR2 FYNNEI. The CDR3 nucleotides are TGTGCCAGCAGTCGAGAAGGCGGGACTGAAGCTTTCTTT. Translation: CASSREGGTEAFF. Full variable domain (remainder filled in from reference TRBV2 and TRBJ1-1): EPEVTQTPSHQVTQMGQEVILRCVPISNHLYFYWYRQILGQKVEFLVSFYNNEISEKSEIFDDQFSVERPDGSNFTLKIRSTKLEDSAMYFCASSREGGTEAFFGQGTRLTVV.

In this sample, this clone turned up once. This sequence joins TRBV28 and TRBJ1-1, with D unresolved. Germline CDR1 and CDR2: MDHEN and SYDVKM. The CDR3 consists of 15 residues. V lost 4 bases, J lost 0 bases, and 12 bases lay in between. The DNA for the CDR3 is TGTGCCAGCAGTTCAGAAGGGTCCCTGAACACTGAAGCTTTCTTT. Translation gives CASSSEGSLNTEAFF.

The rearrangement links TRBV28 to TRBJ2-7, with D possibly TRBD1 on 6 matching bases. Germline V gene data show CDR1 as MDHEN and CDR2 as SYDVKM. The V gene lost 1 base and the J gene lost 0 bases, with 10 bases spanning the gap. The CDR3 extends over 15 amino acids. DNA for the CDR3: TGTGCCAGCAGTTTATTAGGACAGCGCTCCTACGAGCAGTACTTC. It encodes CASSLLGQRSYEQYF.

The chain links TRBV19 to TRBJ1-1; D unclear. The CDR3 length is 13 residues. Germline CDR1 reads LNHDA; CDR2 reads SQIVND (reference sequence). V lost 1 base and J lost 8, with 11 bases in between. The CDR3 DNA reads as TGTGCCAGTAGTATAGCCGTTGGGGAGGAAGCTTTCTTT. It translates to CASSIAVGEEAFF.

This chain connects TRBV19 to TRBJ2-3; a weak D match, TRBD1 (7 bases). Germline V lookup: CDR1 LNHDA, CDR2 SQIVND (reference sequence). CDR3 length equals 17 residues. V lost 2 bases and J lost 1, with 16 bases in between. The CDR3 loop reads CASSIPRGTAGTDTQYF. In nucleotides, the CDR3 is TGTGCCAGTAGTATACCCCGGGGGACAGCCGGCACAGATACGCAGTATTTT.